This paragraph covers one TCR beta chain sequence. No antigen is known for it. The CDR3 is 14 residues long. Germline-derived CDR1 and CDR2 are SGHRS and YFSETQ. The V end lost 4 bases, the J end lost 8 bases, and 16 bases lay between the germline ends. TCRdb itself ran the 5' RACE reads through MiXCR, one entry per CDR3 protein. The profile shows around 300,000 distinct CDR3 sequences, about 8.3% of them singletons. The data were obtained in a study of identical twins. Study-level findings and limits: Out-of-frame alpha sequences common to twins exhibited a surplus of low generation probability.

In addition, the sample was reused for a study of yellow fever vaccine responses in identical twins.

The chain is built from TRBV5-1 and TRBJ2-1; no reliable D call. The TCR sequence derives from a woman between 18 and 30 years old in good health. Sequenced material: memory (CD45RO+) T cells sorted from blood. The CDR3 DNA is TGCGCCAGCAGCCTAGGCTACGCTGGCGATGAGCAGTTCTTC. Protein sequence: CASSLGYAGDEQFF.